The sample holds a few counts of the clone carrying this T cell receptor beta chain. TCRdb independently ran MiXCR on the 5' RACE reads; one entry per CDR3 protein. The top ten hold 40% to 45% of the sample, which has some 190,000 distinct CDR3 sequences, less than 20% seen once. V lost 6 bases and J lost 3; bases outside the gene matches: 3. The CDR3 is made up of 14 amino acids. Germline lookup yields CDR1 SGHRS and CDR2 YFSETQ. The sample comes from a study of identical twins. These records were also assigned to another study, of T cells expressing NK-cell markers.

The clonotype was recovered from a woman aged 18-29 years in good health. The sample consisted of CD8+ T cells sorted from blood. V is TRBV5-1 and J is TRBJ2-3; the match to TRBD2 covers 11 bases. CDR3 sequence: CASKLAGETDTQYF. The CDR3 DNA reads TGCGCCAGCAAACTAGCGGGGGAGACAGATACGCAGTATTTT.